The sample holds a few counts of the clone carrying this T cell receptor beta chain. Antigen unknown. Germline V gives CDR1 SGHTA, CDR2 FQGTGA. The CDR3 totals 13 residues. V shed 1 base and J shed 7 bases, with 11 bases lying between them. The sample is drawn from a study of shared clonotypes between healthy human individuals. Study context: Per-donor plates numbered three CD4 naive, three CD4 memory, two CD8 naive and one CD8 memory.

The study ran the assay at deep level. Using about 220 ng DNA, roughly 33,000 T cell genomes, the sorted-subset replicate PCRs were run. Sequencing used immunoSEQ multiplex PCR; TCRdb keeps in-frame clones, though not all of them. Seen here are 1,100,000 or so clones, around 78% observed once, and the top ten hold approximately 0.56%. Study results and caveats: Larger richness was generally estimated for naive than memory subsets.

The V and J genes are TRBV7-3 and TRBJ2-7; no reliable D call. This receptor was obtained from a man younger than 35 in good health. Some clones in this sample may be carry-over from other donors' samples. The source material was memory CD4+ T cells from PBMCs. Indicated subset: CD45RA-negative fraction. Here the CDR3 DNA reads TGTGCCAGCAGCTTAAATTCGTTCGGGGAGCAGTACTTC. Its protein product is CASSLNSFGEQYF. Drawing the rest from reference TRBV7-3 and TRBJ2-7, the complete variable domain is GAGVSQTPSNKVTEKGKYVELRCDPISGHTALYWYRQSLGQGPEFLIYFQGTGAADDSGLPNDRFFAVRPEGSVSTLKIQRTERGDSAVYLCASSLNSFGEQYFGPGTRLTVT.